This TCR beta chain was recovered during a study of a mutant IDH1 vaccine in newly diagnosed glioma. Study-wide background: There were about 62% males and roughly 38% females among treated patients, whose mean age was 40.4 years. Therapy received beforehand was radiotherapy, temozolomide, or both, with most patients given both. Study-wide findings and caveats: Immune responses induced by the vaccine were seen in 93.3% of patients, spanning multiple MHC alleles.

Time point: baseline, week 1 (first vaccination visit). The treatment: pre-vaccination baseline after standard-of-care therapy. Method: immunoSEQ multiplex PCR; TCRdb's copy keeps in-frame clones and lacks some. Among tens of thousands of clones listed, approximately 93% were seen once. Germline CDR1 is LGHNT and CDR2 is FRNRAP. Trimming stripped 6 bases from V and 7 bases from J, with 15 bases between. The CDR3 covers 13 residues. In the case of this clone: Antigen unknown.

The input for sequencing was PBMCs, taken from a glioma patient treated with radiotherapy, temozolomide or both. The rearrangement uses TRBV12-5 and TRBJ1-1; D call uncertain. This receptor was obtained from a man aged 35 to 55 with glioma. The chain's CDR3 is CASGTGEGSEAFF. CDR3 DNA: TGTGCTAGTGGCACCGGGGAGGGAAGTGAAGCTTTCTTT.